Shown below are 5 T cell receptor beta chains from a single sample sequenced in a study of metastatic and nonmetastatic thyroid tumors. All patients reached thyroid surgery having received no treatment beforehand. From the PCR reads, TCRdb re-called clones with MiXCR. Among about 18,000 clones listed, approximately 35% were seen once. The sequenced sample was tumor tissue. The receptor source for this set is a male donor with papillary thyroid cancer or a benign thyroid nodule (not recorded which). Some clones in this sample may be carry-over from other donors' samples.

This clone has more than one count but fewer than ten. The CDR3 here is CATSDPGQDSYEQYF. CDR3 DNA: TGTGCCACCAGTGACCCAGGACAGGACTCCTACGAGCAGTACTTC. This sequence joins TRBV24-1 and TRBJ2-7, with 7 nucleotides matching TRBD1. The CDR3 sequence is 15 residues long. The germline gives CDR1 KGHDR, CDR2 SFDVKD. V trimming: 4 bases; J trimming: 0 bases; junction bases outside the gene matches: 5.

This clone has just a few counts. The sample holds other DNA sequences that translate to the same CDR3. This CDR3 reads CATSVETGTRNEQFF. The CDR3 DNA sequence: TGTGCCACCAGTGTAGAGACCGGGACCAGAAATGAGCAGTTCTTC. The chain joins TRBV24-1 to TRBJ2-1; possibly TRBD1 or TRBD2 for D (5 bases each). The ends were cut back, 5 bases at V and 7 bases at J, with 17 bases in the middle. The length of the CDR3 is 15 residues. Germline V lookup: CDR1 KGHDR, CDR2 SFDVKD.

J is TRBJ2-2 and V is TRBV24-1; possibly TRBD1 for D (5 bases). Per germline, CDR1 KGHDR and CDR2 SFDVKD. The length of the CDR3 is 14 residues. V shed 4 bases and J shed 3 bases, with 8 bases lying between them. In DNA form, the CDR3 reads TGTGCCACCAGTGAAACAGGATACACCGGGGAGCTGTTTTTT. It translates to CATSETGYTGELFF.

The V and J genes are TRBV6-1 and TRBJ2-7; no clear D gene. There are 13 residues in the CDR3. V shed 0 bases and J shed 9 bases, with 12 bases lying between them. The germline V gene has CDR1 MNHNS and CDR2 SASEGT. The CDR3 DNA reads as TGTGCCAGCAGTGAAGCGAACAGCGTGGCGCAGTACTTC. Translation gives CASSEANSVAQYF.

In this sample, this clone turned up once. The CDR3 reads CASKRDRGYNSPLHF. CDR3 DNA: TGTGCCAGCAAGAGGGACAGGGGTTATAATTCACCCCTCCACTTT. The chain uses TRBV6-2 or TRBV6-3 and TRBJ1-6, with 10 bases identical to TRBD1. The CDR3 is made up of 15 amino acids. The trim removed 7 bases at V and 4 bases at J, leaving 4 bases unmatched. Germline lookup yields CDR1 MNHEY and CDR2 SVGEGT.